This TCR beta chain was identified during a study of cytomegalovirus exposure and HLA in healthy donors. Study background: Earlier, roughly 180 million T cells were analyzed, and some 120 million unique TCR beta sequences were found among them. Study-wide points: Through in vitro validation, a few CMV-associated chains were shown to be specific for CMV antigens. A later analysis reported that several of the most significant clusters appeared to be linked to common viral pathogens, among them Epstein-Barr virus. Associated with cytomegalovirus, according to the listing, were some 180 TCR beta chains.

This clone occurred a few times. Its antigen is as yet unknown. The V end was cut by 5 bases, the J end by 2 bases, with 7 bases between. The CDR3 totals 13 residues. CDR1 is MNHNS and CDR2 is SASEGT in the germline V gene. Amplification used 60 Vbeta primers and 13 Jbeta primers. Using immunoSEQ multiplex PCR, the repertoire was profiled, and TCRdb retains in-frame clones only, with some absent. The sample contains about 190,000 clones, approximately 80% of which appear only once. The chain recombines TRBV6-1 with TRBJ1-3, with D maybe TRBD1 (6 bases). The source of this sequence is a woman aged 40 to 50 in good health and CMV-seronegative. Sequencing was carried out using PBMCs. The CDR3 DNA is TGTGCCAGCAGTACAGGGACTGGAAACACCATATATTTT. It translates to CASSTGTGNTIYF.